This T cell receptor (beta chain) was recorded in a study of OX40 agonist ivuxolimab in advanced cancers. Background on the whole study: Ivuxolimab was an agonistic, fully human IgG2 monoclonal antibody directed against OX40 (CD134), a costimulatory receptor. Intravenous ivuxolimab was administered to patients every 2 weeks at six dose levels: 0.01, 0.1, 0.3, 1.5, 3 and 10 mg/kg. Among the 52 dose-escalation patients, around 20 had hepatocellular carcinoma, 15 or so melanoma, 9 renal cell carcinoma and 9 head and neck cancer. A male proportion of roughly 80% and a mean age of roughly 55 years, ranging from roughly 23 to 79, were recorded for the dose-escalation cohort. Patients were allowed to have had prior anti-PD-1, anti-PD-L1 or anti-CTLA-4 therapy, and 30% to 50% of the dose-escalation patients had previously received checkpoint inhibitors. Partial responses occurred in three dose-escalation patients, of whom one had hepatocellular carcinoma and two had cutaneous melanoma. The purpose of peripheral TCRbeta sequencing was to test whether ivuxolimab changed TCR sequence diversity and led to clonal T-cell expansion. The monotherapy dose-escalation portion (N ≈ 57 patients) of the phase I ivuxolimab trial is reported in the paper. What the authors observed across the whole study: In the 0.1-3.0 mg/kg groups, partial responders were among the patients with the lowest normalized peripheral clonal expansion, particularly in CD8+ T cells. After ivuxolimab, expanded clones were on average more numerous among CD8+ T cells than among CD4+ T cells. Low levels of normalized T-cell clonal expansion were also seen in some nonresponding patients. Antigen specificity was not determined for the clonally expanded peripheral T cells. At doses of 0.1 to 3.0 mg/kg, clonal expansion of both CD4+ and CD8+ T cells in blood was seen between baseline and week 6.

Patients with autoimmune disease history or receiving systemic immunosuppression were excluded from the trial. In every dose cohort, peripheral blood was drawn for TCR sequencing at baseline, cycle 4 day 1, and cycle 7 day 1. Samples were obtained from an open-label, multicenter, first-in-human phase I dose-escalation trial of ivuxolimab. Adults with locally advanced or metastatic melanoma, renal cell, hepatocellular, or head and neck squamous cell carcinoma were enrolled in the trial. CD4+ and CD8+ T cells were sorted separately from peripheral blood before TCR sequencing. Genomic DNA was isolated from the sorted cells so that the TCRbeta CDR3 region could be sequenced. The immunoSEQ Assay was used to sequence the TCRbeta CDR3 regions. The immuneACCESS repertoire file appears here via TCRdb, limited to in-frame rearrangements. These files lack a portion of the clones; in checked studies, under half of the deficit traces to unresolved V genes, and the cause of the others is not known. The sample contains about 77,000 clones, approximately 85% of them found a single time. The top ten clones comprise about 0.66% of the sample.

The CDR3 starts with the cysteine, ends with the phenylalanine, and has 14 residues. This entry keeps only the CDR3 DNA: 42 bases, framed from base 1. The germline V gene sets CDR1 to MNHNS and CDR2 to SASEGT. At the junction V is shortened by 8 bases and J by 4 bases; bases outside the gene matches: 10. Notes on this clone: No cognate antigen has been identified for it. Base-call qualities are not available, and no considerably larger clone is one nucleotide away.

Recombination joined TRBV6-1 with TRBJ1-2; 7 bases in the middle match TRBD1. This sequence was found in an adult with an advanced solid tumor such as melanoma, head and neck, liver or kidney cancer. The source material was CD4+ or CD8+ T cells sorted from blood, sampled in a trial of the OX40 agonist ivuxolimab. The bases read TGTGCCAGCTACAGGACAGGAATTAGCTATGGCTACACCTTC. Translated, this is CASYRTGISYGYTF.